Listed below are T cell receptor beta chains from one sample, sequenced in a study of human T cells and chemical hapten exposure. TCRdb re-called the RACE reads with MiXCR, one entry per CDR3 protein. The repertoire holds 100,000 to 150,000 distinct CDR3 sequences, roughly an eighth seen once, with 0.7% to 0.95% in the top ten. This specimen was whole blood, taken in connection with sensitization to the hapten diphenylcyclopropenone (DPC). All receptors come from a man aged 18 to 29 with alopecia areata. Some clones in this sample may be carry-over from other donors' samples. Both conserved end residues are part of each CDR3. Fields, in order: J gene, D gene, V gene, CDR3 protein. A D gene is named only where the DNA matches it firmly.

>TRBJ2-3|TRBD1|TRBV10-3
CAISELLRQGGWPDTQYF
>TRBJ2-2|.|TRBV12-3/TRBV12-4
CASIPGATGELFF
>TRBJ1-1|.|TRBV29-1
CSGAGNTEAFF
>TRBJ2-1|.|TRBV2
CASTSWGINNEQFF
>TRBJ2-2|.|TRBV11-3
CASSSIFSAYSGELFF
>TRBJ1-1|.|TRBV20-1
CSASSPGAHTEAFF
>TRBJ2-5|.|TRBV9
CASNREPALETQYF
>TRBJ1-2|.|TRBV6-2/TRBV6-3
CASRRQASNYGYTF
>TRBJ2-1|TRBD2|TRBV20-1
CSARERTSGGAARQFF
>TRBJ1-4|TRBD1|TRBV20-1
CSARGGQGSTNEKLFF
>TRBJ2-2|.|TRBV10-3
CAISGGQNTGELFF
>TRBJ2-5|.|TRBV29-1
CSVWRETQYF
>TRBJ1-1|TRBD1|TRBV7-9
CASSLASRGTGAFF
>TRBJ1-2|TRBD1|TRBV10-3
CAISSPGDSHYGYTF
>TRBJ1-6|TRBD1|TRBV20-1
CSASLGTGENSPLHF
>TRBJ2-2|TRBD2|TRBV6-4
CASSDSTSGGHNTGELFF
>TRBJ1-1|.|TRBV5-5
CASSQSRSSSSGRNTEAFF
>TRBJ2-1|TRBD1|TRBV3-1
CASSQEKTGWTYNEQFF
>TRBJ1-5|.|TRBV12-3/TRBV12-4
CASSFDLQGPQHF
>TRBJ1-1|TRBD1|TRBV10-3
CAIRTGANTEAFF
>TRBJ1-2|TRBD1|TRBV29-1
CSVRDSNYGYTF
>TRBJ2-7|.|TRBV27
CASSFGETGGDEQYF
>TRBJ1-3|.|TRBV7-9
CASSLQGDTIYF
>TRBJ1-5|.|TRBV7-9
CASSLDLTSSNQPQHF
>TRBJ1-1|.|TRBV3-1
CASSQDRLPRPEAFF
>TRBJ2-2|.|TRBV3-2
CAGPRGGGLDRDTGELFF
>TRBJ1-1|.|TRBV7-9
CASSFRGFGRWDTEAFF
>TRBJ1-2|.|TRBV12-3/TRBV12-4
CASSLADNYGYTF
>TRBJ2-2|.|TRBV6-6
CASGPNTGELFF
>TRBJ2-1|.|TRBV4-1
CASSHLSPSNEQFF
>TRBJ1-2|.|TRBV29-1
CSALGSGTSYGYTF
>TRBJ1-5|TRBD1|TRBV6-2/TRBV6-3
CASSYPGQDRQPQHF
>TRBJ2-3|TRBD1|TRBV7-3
CASSRRDRGLDTQYF
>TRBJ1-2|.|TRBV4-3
CASSQDGGLSYGYTF
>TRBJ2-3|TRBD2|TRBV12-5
CASGFLRGGPDTQYF
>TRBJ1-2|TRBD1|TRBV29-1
CSAPTGATYGYTF
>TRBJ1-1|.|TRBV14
CASGVLPEAFF